This TCR beta chain was observed in a study of blood T cell repertoires in COVID-19. Overall study: The United States, Italy and Spain were the sources of the acute and convalescent COVID-19 samples. From T cells, B-cell-depleted T cells, or PBMCs came the material, which was cDNA or gDNA.

The study recruited people aged about 18 to 90 years across approximately 23 US areas. Per germline, CDR1 LGHNA and CDR2 YNFKEQ. The CDR3 is made up of 19 amino acids. The junction had 16 bases not matched to a gene; V was cut back by 4 bases and J by 0 bases. Under the authors' procedure: Reference gene primer amplification yielded estimated nucleated cell counts. Assay used: immunoSEQ multiplex PCR; TCRdb lists only in-frame clones, some missing. V and J calls plus clone size are reproduced from that table; the DNA served to infer D and trimming. The sample carries about 210,000 clones, 65% to 85% recorded once.

The chain uses TRBV4-2 and TRBJ2-7; 9 nucleotides match TRBD2. This TCR came from a woman between 25 and 40 years old who had been exposed to COVID-19. Sample: PBMCs or T cells enriched from blood (not recorded which). Written as DNA, the CDR3 is TGTGCCAGCAGCCTTACTACTAACCTAGCGGGGCTTGGCTCCTACGAGCAGTACTTC. As protein: CASSLTTNLAGLGSYEQYF.